These 28 T cell receptor beta chains came from one sample sequenced in a study of T cells in Graves' hyperthyroidism and ophthalmopathy (dated by TCRdb to about 2019). The library was produced with multiplex PCR. Reads for this sample came from an Illumina HiSeq 2000. Amplification of TCR beta CDR3 regions was carried out from RNA transcripts. For the first round of RT-PCR on the TCR CDR3, the HTBI primer set was used together with the Qiagen OneStep RT-PCR kit. TCRdb reprocessed the public reads (quality trimming at Q25 with fastp, clone calling with MiXCR) and kept in-frame beta chains. Every distinct CDR3 protein forms one entry, paired with its most common genes and DNA. The sample profile shows 300,000 to 450,000 distinct CDR3 sequences; approximately 17% of them were found once. The top ten hold 34% of the sample. The sample was blood. Receptors originate from a woman under 40 with Graves' hyperthyroidism that later progressed to Graves' ophthalmopathy.

The CDR3 DNA reads as TGCGCCAGCACCGAGACAGGCGTACGAAGCACTGAAGCTTTCTTT. Its translation is CASTETGVRSTEAFF. This rearrangement joins TRBV5-1 to TRBJ1-1, with D tentatively TRBD1 (6 bases). Germline V CDR1 and CDR2: SGHRS, YFSETQ. V was pared by 6 bases and J by 4 bases, with 19 bases between. CDR3 length equals 15 residues.

The J gene is TRBJ1-1, the V gene TRBV12-3 or TRBV12-4; D perhaps matches TRBD1 (5 bases). This CDR3 is 15 amino acids long. V was pared by 6 bases and J by 0 bases, with 14 bases between. The CDR3 loop is CASRPQGTLNTEAFF. CDR3 nucleotide sequence: TGTGCCAGCAGACCCCAAGGGACGTTGAACACTGAAGCTTTCTTT.

The sample holds many counts of this clonotype. The chain carries TRBV27 and TRBJ2-2; 7 nucleotides line up with TRBD2. With V trimmed by 4 bases and J by 13 bases, 9 bases remained unmatched. In germline, CDR1 is MNHEY, CDR2 SMNVEV (reference sequence). The CDR3 has 13 residues. The CDR3 loop is CASSSQPGLRLFF. In DNA form, the CDR3 reads TGTGCCAGCAGTTCACAACCGGGACTACGGCTGTTTTTT.

The rearrangement uses TRBV24-1 and TRBJ2-2; D is possibly TRBD1 (5 bases). The CDR3 loop spans 16 amino acids. Trimming left V 1 base short and J 0 bases short, with 8 bases between. CDR1 and CDR2 from the germline V gene are KGHDR and SFDVKD. The CDR3 DNA follows: TGTGCCACCAGTGATTTTAGACAGACGAACACCGGGGAGCTGTTTTTT. It translates to CATSDFRQTNTGELFF.

Many counts were recorded for this clonotype. The gene calls are TRBV2 and TRBJ2-7; a possible D gene is TRBD2 (6 bases). The CDR3 is 11 residues long. CDR1 and CDR2 (germline): SNHLY, FYNNEI. Trimming took 7 bases from V and 3 from J, leaving 7 bases between them. The CDR3 sequence is CASMGGYEQYF. The DNA of the CDR3 is TGTGCCAGCATGGGGGGCTACGAGCAGTACTTC.

The chain uses TRBV12-3 or TRBV12-4 and TRBJ2-1; 8 bases are shared with TRBD1. With V trimmed by 1 base and J by 9 bases, 5 bases remained unmatched. The CDR3 is 14 residues long. This CDR3 is CASSLGTGSGEQFF. The CDR3 coding sequence is TGTGCCAGCAGTTTAGGGACAGGGTCTGGTGAGCAGTTCTTC.

This clonotype showed up many times. The rearrangement uses TRBV19 and TRBJ1-1; 7 positions agree with TRBD1. Germline values: CDR1 LNHDA, CDR2 SQIVND (reference sequence). V lost 7 bases to trimming and J lost 0 bases; unmatched junction nucleotides: 5. The CDR3 contains 14 residues. The CDR3 is CASTPGQMNTEAFF. CDR3 nucleotide sequence: TGTGCCAGTACCCCGGGACAGATGAACACTGAAGCTTTCTTT. Together with reference TRBV19 and TRBJ1-1, the CDR3 gives the full variable domain: DGGITQSPKYLFRKEGQNVTLSCEQNLNHDAMYWYRQDPGQGLRLIYYSQIVNDFQKGDIAEGYSVSREKKESFPLTVTSAQKNPTAFYLCASTPGQMNTEAFFGQGTRLTVV.

Ten or more counts support this clonotype. The chain couples TRBV7-2 to TRBJ2-7, with D perhaps being TRBD1 or TRBD2 (8 bases each). Germline-derived CDR1 and CDR2 are SGHTA and FQGNSA. V lost 7 bases and J 5 bases, leaving 21 bases between the germline ends. This CDR3 has 15 residues. The DNA of the CDR3 is TGTGCCAGCACCCCAGGGGGCGGGGGGCCTAACGAGCAGTACTTC. Encoded protein: CASTPGGGGPNEQYF.

This clonotype appeared many times. The chain links TRBV2 to TRBJ2-7; D is undetermined. CDR1 is SNHLY and CDR2 is FYNNEI in the germline V gene. The V and J ends lost 6 bases and 0 bases respectively, with 12 bases between them. The length of the CDR3 is 14 residues. The CDR3 spells CASRVRTSSYEQYF. CDR3 coding DNA: TGTGCCAGCAGGGTCCGTACGTCCTCCTACGAGCAGTACTTC.

In its sample, this clonotype was seen many times. This sequence joins TRBV19 and TRBJ2-1; TRBD2 aligns across 7 bases. V was pared by 4 bases and J by 7 bases, with 7 bases of the junction left unmatched. Per germline, CDR1 LNHDA and CDR2 SQIVND (reference sequence). This CDR3 is 14 amino acids long. The CDR3 nucleotides are TGTGCCAGTAGTACTAGCGGAATTAGGAATGAGCAGTTCTTC. Translating it yields CASSTSGIRNEQFF. The full variable domain, its missing parts supplied by reference TRBV19 and TRBJ2-1, is DGGITQSPKYLFRKEGQNVTLSCEQNLNHDAMYWYRQDPGQGLRLIYYSQIVNDFQKGDIAEGYSVSREKKESFPLTVTSAQKNPTAFYLCASSTSGIRNEQFFGPGTRLTVL.

This clonotype was seen at least ten times. J is TRBJ2-1 and V is TRBV24-1; perhaps TRBD2 as D (6 bases). The V and J ends lost 1 base and 0 bases respectively, with 12 bases between them. CDR1 and CDR2 (germline): KGHDR, SFDVKD. The CDR3 extends over 17 amino acids. This chain's CDR3 is CATSDFQGGSSYNEQFF. In nucleotides, the CDR3 is TGTGCCACCAGTGATTTTCAGGGAGGCAGCTCCTACAATGAGCAGTTCTTC.

The gene calls are TRBV6-1 and TRBJ1-5, with a possible D match to TRBD1 (5 bases). CDR1 and CDR2 (germline): MNHNS, SASEGT. This CDR3 is built from 15 residues. Trimming shortened V by 4 bases and J by 1 base, and 11 bases separated the two germline ends. The CDR3 sequence: CASSVRGASNQPQHF. As DNA, the CDR3 is TGTGCCAGCAGTGTGAGGGGCGCGAGCAATCAGCCCCAGCATTTT.

This clonotype occurred a few times. This chain links TRBV7-2 with TRBJ2-1; possibly TRBD1 for D (5 bases). The germline CDR1 and CDR2 sequences are SGHTA and FQGNSA. The V gene lost 2 bases and the J gene lost 0 bases, with 17 bases spanning the gap. The CDR3 runs 18 residues. The CDR3 DNA sequence: TGTGCCAGCAGCTTACTCAAACAGGCGCTTAGCTCCTACAATGAGCAGTTCTTC. Protein: CASSLLKQALSSYNEQFF.

In this sample, this clonotype turned up many times. The chain uses TRBV3-1 and TRBJ1-2; no definite D call. CDR1 is LGHDT, CDR2 YNNKEL, per germline (reference sequence). There are 14 residues in the CDR3. The V end lost 1 base, the J end lost 8 bases, and 14 bases lay between the germline ends. CDR3 DNA sequence: TGTGCCAGCAGCCAAGTTGGTCAGCTTGGAGGCTACACCTTC. Its protein product is CASSQVGQLGGYTF. Using reference TRBV3-1 and TRBJ1-2 for the parts outside the CDR3, the full variable domain is DTAVSQTPKYLVTQMGNDKSIKCEQNLGHDTMYWYKQDSKKFLKIMFSYNNKELIINETVPNRFSPKSPDKAHLNLHINSLELGDSAVYFCASSQVGQLGGYTFGSGTRLTVV.

In its sample, this clonotype was seen many times. The chain combines TRBV30 with TRBJ2-7, with D perhaps TRBD1 (5 bases). The V gene's germline CDR1 is GTSNPN and CDR2 SVGIG (reference sequence). With 5 bases removed from V and 5 bases from J, the gap between germline ends came to 10 bases. The CDR3 sequence is 11 residues long. The CDR3 DNA is TGTGCCTGGGGCAGGGTTAACGAGCAGTACTTC. It is translated as CAWGRVNEQYF.

This clonotype has more than one count but fewer than ten. The J gene is TRBJ1-5, the V gene TRBV5-4; D is unresolved. The germline gives CDR1 SGHNT, CDR2 YYREEE (reference sequence). This CDR3 region has 13 residues. Between the trimmed V and J ends, which lost 0 bases and 7 bases, there was a span of 8 bases. Here the CDR3 DNA reads TGTGCCAGCAGCTTGGACGCAGGCCAGCCCCAGCATTTT. Translated: CASSLDAGQPQHF. Full variable domain (outside the CDR3, taken from reference TRBV5-4 and TRBJ1-5): ETGVTQSPTHLIKTRGQQVTLRCSSQSGHNTVSWYQQALGQGPQFIFQYYREEENGRGNFPPRFSGLQFPNYSSELNVNALELDDSALYLCASSLDAGQPQHFGDGTRLSIL.

This clonotype was counted between two and nine times. This chain joins TRBV5-1 and TRBJ2-7, with 7 bases fitting TRBD2. The germline gives CDR1 SGHRS, CDR2 YFSETQ. The V segment lost 4 bases and the J segment 1 base; nucleotides outside the gene matches: 14. There are 17 residues in the CDR3. CDR3 sequence reads: CASSRETIGLVSYEQYF. CDR3 DNA sequence: TGCGCCAGCAGCCGAGAGACAATCGGACTAGTATCCTACGAGCAGTACTTC.

In its sample, this clonotype was seen many times. V usage is TRBV2 and J usage is TRBJ2-7; perhaps TRBD2 as D (5 bases). V gave up 4 bases and J gave up 3 bases, with 7 bases separating them. Germline loops: CDR1 SNHLY, CDR2 FYNNEI. The CDR3 has 12 amino acids. CDR3 region: CASSGENYEQYF. CDR3 DNA sequence: TGTGCCAGCAGTGGGGAGAACTACGAGCAGTACTTC.

This clonotype was seen at least ten times. This chain joins TRBV6-1 and TRBJ1-3; D is unclear. With 0 bases removed from V and 0 bases from J, the gap between germline ends came to 9 bases. Germline loops: CDR1 MNHNS, CDR2 SASEGT. The CDR3 is made up of 16 amino acids. CDR3 residues: CASSEADGFSGNTIYF. CDR3 bases: TGTGCCAGCAGTGAAGCGGACGGCTTCTCTGGAAACACCATATATTTT.

This clonotype was found many times. The chain employs TRBV5-1 and TRBJ2-3, with D possibly matching TRBD1 (6 bases). Per the germline V gene, CDR1 is SGHRS and CDR2 is YFSETQ. The length of the CDR3 is 14 residues. V was trimmed by 0 bases and J by 2 bases, leaving 7 bases between them. The CDR3 is CASSLAGHTDTQYF. In DNA, the CDR3 is TGCGCCAGCAGCTTGGCGGGACACACAGATACGCAGTATTTT.

This clonotype was counted ten times or more. The chain recombines TRBV2 with TRBJ2-7, with D tentatively TRBD1 (6 bases). The CDR3 is made up of 14 amino acids. The V end was cut by 10 bases, the J end by 5 bases, with 21 bases between. Looked up from germline, CDR1 is SNHLY and CDR2 is FYNNEI. The CDR3 sequence is CATPRDMGADEQYF. The CDR3 nucleotides are TGTGCCACCCCACGGGACATGGGCGCTGACGAGCAGTACTTC. The whole variable domain, remainder taken from reference TRBV2 and TRBJ2-7, is EPEVTQTPSHQVTQMGQEVILRCVPISNHLYFYWYRQILGQKVEFLVSFYNNEISEKSEIFDDQFSVERPDGSNFTLKIRSTKLEDSAMYFCATPRDMGADEQYFGPGTRLTVT.

V gene TRBV15 combines with J gene TRBJ1-5; D ambiguous. This CDR3 has 15 amino acids. V was cut by 5 bases and J by 0 bases, with 11 bases left in between. CDR1 and CDR2 (germline): LNHNV, YYDKDF (reference sequence). CDR3 bases: TGTGCCACCAGCCGGACGGCTGATAGCAATCAGCCCCAGCATTTT. Protein sequence: CATSRTADSNQPQHF.

This clonotype was recorded a few times. This chain connects TRBV5-6 to TRBJ1-2, with unresolved D. Germline-derived CDR1 and CDR2 are SGHDT and YYEEEE. This CDR3 is built from 14 residues. Deletions cut 2 bases from V and 8 bases from J, with 16 bases between. For the CDR3, the DNA is TGTGCCAGCAGCTTTAACAGTGGGAATGGGGGCTACACCTTC. Translated: CASSFNSGNGGYTF.

In its sample, this clonotype was seen many times. This chain joins TRBV5-1 and TRBJ2-3; the D gene is possibly TRBD2 (5 bases). Between the trimmed V and J ends, which lost 4 bases and 4 bases, there was a span of 19 bases. The CDR3 contains 16 residues. Germline values: CDR1 SGHRS, CDR2 YFSETQ. The CDR3 nucleotides are TGCGCCAGCAGCAACGCCGTGGTCCCCGGGGCAGATACGCAGTATTTT. Its translation is CASSNAVVPGADTQYF. Looking up the rest from reference TRBV5-1 and TRBJ2-3 gives the full variable domain: KAGVTQTPRYLIKTRGQQVTLSCSPISGHRSVSWYQQTPGQGLQFLFEYFSETQRNKGNFPGRFSGRQFSNSRSEMNVSTLELGDSALYLCASSNAVVPGADTQYFGPGTRLTVL.

Ten or more counts support this clonotype. The chain carries TRBV7-2 and TRBJ2-5; 8 bases align to TRBD2. Trimming at V came to 3 bases and at J to 4 bases, leaving 1 base not matched to a gene. Germline V gives CDR1 SGHTA, CDR2 FQGNSA. This CDR3 has 13 residues. The CDR3 DNA reads TGTGCCAGCAGCTTGGGACTAGTAGAGACCCAGTACTTC. Translating gives CASSLGLVETQYF.

The CDR3, as DNA: TGTGCCAGCAGTTTCGAATCGGGACTAGCGGATGGAGAGACCCAGTACTTC. Amino acids: CASSFESGLADGETQYF. The chain has TRBV12-3 or TRBV12-4 and TRBJ2-5, with TRBD2 matching 11 bases. The J segment lost 4 bases and the V segment lost 3 bases, leaving 10 bases of the junction unmatched. This CDR3 region has 17 residues.

V and J are TRBV15 and TRBJ1-5, with D unclear. From germline, CDR1 is LNHNV and CDR2 YYDKDF (reference sequence). V lost 2 bases to trimming and J lost 5 bases, with 19 bases between them. This CDR3 comprises 17 residues. CDR3 protein: CATSRSPTDSSYQPQHF. Written as DNA, the CDR3 is TGTGCCACCAGCAGATCCCCAACAGACTCCTCTTATCAGCCCCAGCATTTT.

This clonotype was counted ten times or more. This chain joins TRBV27 and TRBJ1-4; maybe TRBD1 (6 bases). Germline loops: CDR1 MNHEY, CDR2 SMNVEV (reference sequence). Trimming removed 9 bases from V and 7 bases from J, with 18 bases in between. This CDR3 region has 14 residues. CDR3 sequence (DNA): TGTGCCAGACGAACAGGGAATTCGTGTGAAAAACTGTTTTTT. Residues: CARRTGNSCEKLFF.